This T cell receptor beta chain derives from a study of T cell repertoires in cytomegalovirus infection. Turning to the study itself: From public TCR beta signatures came an indication of both CMV infection and matching HLA type.

Germline V gene data show CDR1 as SGHTA and CDR2 as FQGNSA. This CDR3 comprises 15 residues. V was pared by 6 bases and J by 4 bases, with 5 bases of the junction left unmatched. Notes on the study in general: It was HLA-C-restricted CMV-specific TCR beta clonotypes that dominated the response ex vivo. Using cumulative public TCR beta family frequency, the authors identified those who carried CMV together with the relevant HLA.

The table lists this clonotype with many counts. The antigen remains unidentified. TCRdb reprocessed the reads via MiXCR and lists one record per CDR3 protein. The sample carries fewer than 400,000 distinct CDR3 sequences, 15% to 20% recorded once. This sequence joins TRBV7-2 and TRBJ2-7; 14 bases align to TRBD2. The sequence derives from a human donor in good health (CMV status not recorded). Some clones in this sample may be carry-over from other donors' samples. What was sequenced was PBMCs. CDR3 coding DNA: TGTGCCAGCAGTCAGACTAGCGGGGGGGGTTACGAGCAGTACTTC. Protein: CASSQTSGGGYEQYF. The whole variable domain, filled in from reference TRBV7-2 and TRBJ2-7, reads GAGVSQSPSNKVTEKGKDVELRCDPISGHTALYWYRQSLGQGLEFLIYFQGNSAPDKSGLPSDRFSAERTGGSVSTLTIQRTQQEDSAVYLCASSQTSGGGYEQYFGPGTRLTVT.